This TCR beta chain came from a study of PD-L1 blockade in urothelial cancer. J lost 2 bases, V lost 6 bases, and 15 bases had no gene match. Per the germline V gene, CDR1 is KGHSH and CDR2 is LQKENI. This CDR3 spans 19 amino acids. Spiked synthetic TCR analogs estimated absolute template abundance per PCR. Profiling relied on immunoSEQ multiplex PCR, and the TCRdb table lists in-frame clones only, not all of them. The sample shows 65,000 to 80,000 clones, 80% to 85% of them seen only once. The material sequenced was PBMCs, taken around atezolizumab (anti-PD-L1) treatment. This TCR derives from a man aged 70-80 years with urothelial cancer. The V and J genes are TRBV18 and TRBJ2-6; 8 bases match TRBD1. The CDR3 sequence is CASSPRQGPPQAGANVLTF. The CDR3, as DNA: TGTGCCAGCTCGCCCCGACAGGGGCCACCCCAGGCTGGGGCCAACGTCCTGACTTTC.